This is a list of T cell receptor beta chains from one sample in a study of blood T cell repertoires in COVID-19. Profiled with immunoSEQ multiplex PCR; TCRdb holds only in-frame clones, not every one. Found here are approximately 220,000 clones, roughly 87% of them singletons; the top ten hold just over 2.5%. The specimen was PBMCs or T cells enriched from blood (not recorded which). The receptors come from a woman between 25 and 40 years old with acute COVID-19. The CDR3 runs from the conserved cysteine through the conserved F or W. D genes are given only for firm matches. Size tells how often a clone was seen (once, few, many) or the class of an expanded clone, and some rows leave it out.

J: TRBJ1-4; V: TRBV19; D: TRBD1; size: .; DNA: TGTGCCAGTAGTAAAAGACAGGGGGCAACTAATGAAAAACTGTTTTTT; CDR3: CASSKRQGATNEKLFF
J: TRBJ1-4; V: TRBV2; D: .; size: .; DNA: TGTGCCAGCAGGGCCATTAATGAAAAACTGTTTTTT; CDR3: CASRAINEKLFF
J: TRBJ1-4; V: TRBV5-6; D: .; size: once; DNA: TGTGCCAGCAGCCTTCGGGCGGGTGAAAAACTGTTTTTT; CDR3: CASSLRAGEKLFF
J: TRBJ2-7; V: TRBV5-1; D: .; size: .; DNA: TGCGCCAGCAGCCCTACTAGTCGTAAGGACGAGCAGTACTTC; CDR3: CASSPTSRKDEQYF
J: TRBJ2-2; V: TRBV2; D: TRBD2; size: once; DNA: TGTGCCAGCAGAGGTTTACTAGCGGGGGGATCGGGCGGGGAGCTGTTTTTT; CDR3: CASRGLLAGGSGGELFF
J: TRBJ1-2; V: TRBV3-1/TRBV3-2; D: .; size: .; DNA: TGTGCCAGCAGCTCCGGCGGCTCTGGCTACACCTTC; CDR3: CASSSGGSGYTF
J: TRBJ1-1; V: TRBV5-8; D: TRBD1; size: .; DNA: TGTGCCAGCAGCTTCCCACAGGGGAACCTTAACACTGAAGCTTTCTTT; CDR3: CASSFPQGNLNTEAFF
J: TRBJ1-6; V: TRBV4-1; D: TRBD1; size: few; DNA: TGCGCCAGCAGCCAAGACCCCGGGACAGGGCATAATTCACCCCTCCACTTT; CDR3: CASSQDPGTGHNSPLHF
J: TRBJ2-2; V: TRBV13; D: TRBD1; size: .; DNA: TGTGCCAGCAGCTTAGGCAACCTCGGGACAGGGGGTGCTCAGGGCGGGGAGCTGTTTTTT; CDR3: CASSLGNLGTGGAQGGELFF
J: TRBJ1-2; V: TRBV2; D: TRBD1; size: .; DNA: TGTGCCAGCAGCCTGGGGATACAGGGGGCACGGGGCTACACCTTC; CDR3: CASSLGIQGARGYTF
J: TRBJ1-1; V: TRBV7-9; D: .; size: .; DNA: TGTGCCAGCAGCCCTAGAGAAGGGGGCACTGAAGCTTTCTTT; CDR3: CASSPREGGTEAFF
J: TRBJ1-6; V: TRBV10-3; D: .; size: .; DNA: TGTGCCATCAGTGAGAGGGAGGTAGGCGATAATTCACCCCTCCACTTT; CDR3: CAISEREVGDNSPLHF
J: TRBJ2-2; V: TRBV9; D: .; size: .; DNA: TGTGCCAGCAGCGGGAGAGGTGACGCGAACACCGGGGAGCTGTTTTTT; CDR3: CASSGRGDANTGELFF
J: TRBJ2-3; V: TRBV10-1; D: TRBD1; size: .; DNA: TGCGCCAGCAGCCTCCGGACAGGTTCCACAGATACGCAGTATTTT; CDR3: CASSLRTGSTDTQYF
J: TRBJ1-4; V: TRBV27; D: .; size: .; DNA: TGTGCCAGCAGTTTATCCACAGGGTTCGGAAAACTGTTTTTT; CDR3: CASSLSTGFGKLFF
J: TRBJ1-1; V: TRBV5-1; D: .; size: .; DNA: TGCGCCAGCAGCTTCGGGACGGGGGGGACTGAAGCTTTCTTT; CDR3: CASSFGTGGTEAFF
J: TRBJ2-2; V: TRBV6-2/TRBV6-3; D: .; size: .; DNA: TGTGCCAGCAGTTCCCCGGGGACCGGGGAGCTGTTTTTT; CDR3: CASSSPGTGELFF
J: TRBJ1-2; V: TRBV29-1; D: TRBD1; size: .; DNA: TGCAGCGCTGTCGGACAGGGTGTCTATGGCTACACCTTC; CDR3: CSAVGQGVYGYTF
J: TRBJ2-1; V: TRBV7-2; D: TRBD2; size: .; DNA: TGTGCCAGCAGCTTCGGGACTAGGAATGACAATGAGCAGTTCTTC; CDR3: CASSFGTRNDNEQFF
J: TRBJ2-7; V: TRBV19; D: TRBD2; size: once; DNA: TGTGCCAGTAGTATCGGGACTAGCGGGGGCCCCTACGAGCAGTACTTC; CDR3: CASSIGTSGGPYEQYF
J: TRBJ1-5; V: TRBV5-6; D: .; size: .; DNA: TGTGCCAGCAGCACCGGGGGGGGTCAGCCCCAGCATTTT; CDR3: CASSTGGGQPQHF
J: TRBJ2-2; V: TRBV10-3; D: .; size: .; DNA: TGTGCCATCAGTGAAGACTTAACAGGCGCGAACACCGGGGAGCTGTTTTTT; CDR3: CAISEDLTGANTGELFF
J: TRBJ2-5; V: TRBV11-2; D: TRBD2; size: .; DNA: TGTGCCAGCAGCCAGCGACTAGCGGGGGGCGGGGAGACCCAGTACTTC; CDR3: CASSQRLAGGGETQYF
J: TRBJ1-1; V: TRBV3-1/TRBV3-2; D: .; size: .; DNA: TGTGCCAGCAGGCCGCGGACAAACACTGAAGCTTTCTTT; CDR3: CASRPRTNTEAFF
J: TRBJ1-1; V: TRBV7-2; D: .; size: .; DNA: TGTGCCAGCAGCCCCCTCCCTATGAACACTGAAGCTTTCTTT; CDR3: CASSPLPMNTEAFF
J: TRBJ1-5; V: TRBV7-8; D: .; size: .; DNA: TGTGCCAGCAGCTTAGCGGCAGTAAATCAGCCCCAGCATTTT; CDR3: CASSLAAVNQPQHF
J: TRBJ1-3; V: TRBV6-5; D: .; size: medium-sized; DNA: TGTGCCAGCAGAGCCCAGAAAGGAGATGGAAACACCATATATTTT; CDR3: CASRAQKGDGNTIYF
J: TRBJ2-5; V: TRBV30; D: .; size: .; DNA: TGTGCCTGGAGTGGAGGACAGCGAGAGACCCAGTACTTC; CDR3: CAWSGGQRETQYF
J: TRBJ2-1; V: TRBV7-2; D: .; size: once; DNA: TGTGCCAGCAGCTTAGTGGGGGCAGGTGGTCATGAGCAGTTCTTC; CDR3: CASSLVGAGGHEQFF
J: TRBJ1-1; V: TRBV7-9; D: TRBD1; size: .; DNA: TGTGCCAGCAGCGGGGACAGGGCAATTGAAGCTTTCTTT; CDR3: CASSGDRAIEAFF
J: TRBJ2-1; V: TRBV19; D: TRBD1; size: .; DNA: TGTGCCAGTAGCGGGGACAGGGGACCCTCTGAGCAGTTCTTC; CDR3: CASSGDRGPSEQFF
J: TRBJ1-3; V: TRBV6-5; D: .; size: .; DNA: TGTGCCAGCAGTTACCAGGGCGGCACCATATATTTT; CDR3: CASSYQGGTIYF
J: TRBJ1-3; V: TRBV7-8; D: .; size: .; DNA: TGTGCCAGCAGCTTAGTACCAGGGACTGGAAACACCATATATTTT; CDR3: CASSLVPGTGNTIYF
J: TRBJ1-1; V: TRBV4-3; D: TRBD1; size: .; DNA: TGCGCCAGCAGCCAGGGGACAGTTCCCACTGAAGCTTTCTTT; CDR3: CASSQGTVPTEAFF
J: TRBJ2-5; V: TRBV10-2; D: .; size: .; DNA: TGCGCCAGCAGTGAGCTGACAGGCGGTGAGACCCAGTACTTC; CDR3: CASSELTGGETQYF
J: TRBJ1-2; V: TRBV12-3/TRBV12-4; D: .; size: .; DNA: TGTGCCAGCAGTAACAGCTACTATGGCTACACCTTC; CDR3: CASSNSYYGYTF
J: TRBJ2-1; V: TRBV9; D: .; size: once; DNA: TGTGCCAGCAGCGTAGATTCTTCCTCCTACAATGAGCAGTTCTTC; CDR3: CASSVDSSSYNEQFF
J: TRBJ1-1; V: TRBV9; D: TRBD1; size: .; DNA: TGTGCCAGCAGCCTTACAGGGGGCACTGAAGCTTTCTTT; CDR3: CASSLTGGTEAFF
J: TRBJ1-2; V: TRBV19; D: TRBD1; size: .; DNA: TGTGCCAGTATGGGGACAGGCTATGGCTACACCTTC; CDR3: CASMGTGYGYTF
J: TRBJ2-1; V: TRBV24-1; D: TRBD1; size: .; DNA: TGTGCCACCAGTGAATCCGGACAGGGCTACAATGAGCAGTTCTTC; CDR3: CATSESGQGYNEQFF
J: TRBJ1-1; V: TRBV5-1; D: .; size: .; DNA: TGCGCCAGCAGCTTGGGAAGGGTCAGGGAGAACACTGAAGCTTTCTTT; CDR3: CASSLGRVRENTEAFF
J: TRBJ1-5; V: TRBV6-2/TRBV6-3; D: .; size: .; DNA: TGTGCCAGCAGTCTTCAGCTGGGAGTTTTCAATCAGCCCCAGCATTTT; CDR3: CASSLQLGVFNQPQHF
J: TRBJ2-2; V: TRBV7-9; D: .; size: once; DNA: TGTGCCAGCCGCTCACCCCGACTCGTCGTCACCGGGGAGCTGTTTTTT; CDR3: CASRSPRLVVTGELFF
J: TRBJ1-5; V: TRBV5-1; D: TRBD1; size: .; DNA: TGCGCCAGCAGCTTGGACACAGGGGACAATCAGCCCCAGCATTTT; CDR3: CASSLDTGDNQPQHF
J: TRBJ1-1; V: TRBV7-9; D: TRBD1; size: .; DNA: TGTGCCAGCAGAAACAGGACAGGGGTAAACACTGAAGCTTTCTTT; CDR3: CASRNRTGVNTEAFF
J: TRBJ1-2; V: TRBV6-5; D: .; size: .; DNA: TGTGCCAGCAGTTACAACAGGCACCCCACGCCAAATGGCTACACCTTC; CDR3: CASSYNRHPTPNGYTF
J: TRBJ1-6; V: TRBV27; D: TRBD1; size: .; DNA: TGTGCCAGCAGTTTACAAGACAGGGTTAATTCACCCCTCCACTTT; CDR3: CASSLQDRVNSPLHF